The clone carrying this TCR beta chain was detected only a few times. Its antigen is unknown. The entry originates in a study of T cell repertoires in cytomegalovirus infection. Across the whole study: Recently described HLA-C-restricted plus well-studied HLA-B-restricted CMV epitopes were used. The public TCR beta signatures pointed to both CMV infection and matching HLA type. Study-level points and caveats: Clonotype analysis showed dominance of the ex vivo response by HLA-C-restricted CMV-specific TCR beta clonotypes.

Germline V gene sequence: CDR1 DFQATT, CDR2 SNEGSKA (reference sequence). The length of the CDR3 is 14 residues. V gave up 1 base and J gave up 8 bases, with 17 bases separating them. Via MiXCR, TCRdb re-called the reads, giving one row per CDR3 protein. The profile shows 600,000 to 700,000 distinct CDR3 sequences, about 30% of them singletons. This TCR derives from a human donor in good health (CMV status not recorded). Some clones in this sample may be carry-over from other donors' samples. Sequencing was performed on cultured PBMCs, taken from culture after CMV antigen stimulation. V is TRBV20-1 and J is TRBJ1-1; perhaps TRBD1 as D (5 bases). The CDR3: CSARVAGGGSEAFF. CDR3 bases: TGCAGTGCTAGAGTTGCCGGGGGAGGTTCCGAAGCTTTCTTT.